Listed here are 17 T cell receptor beta chains from one sample, sequenced in a study of shared clonotypes between healthy human individuals. Only in-frame clones appear in the TCRdb table, and some are missing; sequencing was by immunoSEQ multiplex PCR. This table holds millions of clones, roughly 95% found once. As defined, naive CD8 cells were CD45RO-negative and positively selected for CCR7, with terminally differentiated effector memory CD45RA+ cells excluded. The sample taken for sequencing was naive CD8+ T cells sorted from blood. Receptor source: a man aged 18 to 29 in good health.

This chain joins TRBV5-4 and TRBJ2-1, with TRBD2 matching 9 bases. The CDR3 is 16 amino acids. V was pared by 0 bases and J by 7 bases, with 8 bases of the junction left unmatched. Germline-derived CDR1 and CDR2 are SGHNT and YYREEE (reference sequence). The CDR3 sequence: CASSLADAGGRNEQFF. The CDR3 DNA sequence: TGTGCCAGCAGCTTGGCGGACGCGGGAGGGAGGAATGAGCAGTTCTTC.

The V and J genes are TRBV7-8 and TRBJ1-1, with 11 bases identical to TRBD1. The germline gives CDR1 SGHVS, CDR2 FQNEAQ. This CDR3 is built from 15 residues. Trimming took 10 bases from V and 4 from J; bases not matched to a gene: 11. The CDR3 nucleotides read TGTGCCACCAATCCAATGGGACAGGGGGTCACTGAAGCTTTCTTT. Protein: CATNPMGQGVTEAFF.

This sequence joins TRBV2 and TRBJ2-2, with D hard to call. Germline lookup yields CDR1 SNHLY and CDR2 FYNNEI. V shed 8 bases and J shed 4 bases, with 14 bases lying between them. The CDR3 has 14 amino acids. CDR3 sequence (DNA): TGTGCCAGCGCCTCGTGGACCGGCACCGGGGAGCTGTTTTTT. Encoded protein: CASASWTGTGELFF.

The chain has TRBV14 and TRBJ2-5; D gene ambiguous. The V gene's germline CDR1 is SGHDN and CDR2 FVKESK. Trimming removed 0 bases from V and 4 bases from J, with 9 bases in between. The CDR3 totals 14 residues. CDR3 DNA sequence: TGTGCCAGCAGCCAAGACCAACCGGGAGAGACCCAGTACTTC. Translating gives CASSQDQPGETQYF.

The chain joins TRBV27 to TRBJ2-7, with TRBD1 matching 8 bases. The CDR3 runs to 14 residues. J was trimmed by 5 bases and V by 3 bases; bases with no gene match: 6. Germline-derived CDR1 and CDR2 are MNHEY and SMNVEV (reference sequence). The CDR3 spells CASSFSGQVDEQYF. CDR3 nucleotide sequence: TGTGCCAGCAGTTTTTCGGGACAGGTAGACGAGCAGTACTTC.

The J gene is TRBJ1-1, the V gene TRBV6-6; 8 bases line up with TRBD1. The length of the CDR3 is 14 residues. J was trimmed by 2 bases and V by 8 bases; bases with no gene match: 7. The germline gives CDR1 MNHNY, CDR2 SVGAGI (reference sequence). This CDR3 reads CASEDRAKNTEAFF. As DNA, the CDR3 is TGTGCCAGCGAGGACAGGGCAAAAAACACTGAAGCTTTCTTT.

V gene TRBV28 combines with J gene TRBJ1-4, with D possibly matching TRBD1 (5 bases). The germline V and J ends were trimmed by 7 bases and 7 bases, with 16 bases remaining between them. From germline, CDR1 is MDHEN and CDR2 SYDVKM. The CDR3 is 14 amino acids. CDR3 DNA: TGTGCCAGCACCGTCCCGGAGCAGGGTGAAAAACTGTTTTTT. Protein product: CASTVPEQGEKLFF.

The rearrangement joins TRBV5-1 to TRBJ1-2; D not resolved. The CDR3 totals 14 residues. The V gene lost 6 bases and the J gene lost 4 bases, with 16 bases spanning the gap. CDR1 is SGHRS and CDR2 is YFSETQ in the germline V gene. CDR3 amino acids: CASNPSGTLYGYTF. CDR3 nucleotides: TGCGCCAGCAATCCTTCGGGAACGCTCTATGGCTACACCTTC.

The chain uses TRBV27 and TRBJ2-1; D remains ambiguous. Trimming shortened V by 2 bases and J by 3 bases, and 8 bases separated the two germline ends. Germline V gene sequence: CDR1 MNHEY, CDR2 SMNVEV (reference sequence). This CDR3 spans 14 amino acids. CDR3 bases: TGTGCCAGCAGTTTAAACAGCCACTACAATGAGCAGTTCTTC. Its protein is CASSLNSHYNEQFF.

This chain links TRBV2 with TRBJ2-7; 8 positions match TRBD2. V lost 6 bases to trimming and J lost 2 bases; unmatched junction nucleotides: 3. This CDR3 is 13 amino acids long. Germline V gives CDR1 SNHLY, CDR2 FYNNEI. The CDR3 DNA sequence: TGTGCCAGCAGCCCGGGACTAGCCTACGAGCAGTACTTC. Protein product: CASSPGLAYEQYF.

V usage is TRBV5-6 and J usage is TRBJ2-3; 9 bases line up with TRBD1. V dropped 2 bases and J dropped 5; count of bases not matched to a gene: 12. Germline V CDR1 and CDR2: SGHDT, YYEEEE. The CDR3 spans 17 residues. CDR3 sequence reads: CASSFNPWTGELDTQYF. In nucleotides, the CDR3 is TGTGCCAGCAGCTTCAACCCCTGGACAGGGGAGCTAGATACGCAGTATTTT.

The CDR3 DNA is TGTGCCAGCAGTGAATCGTTGGCAGTTACCCTCTACGAGCAGTACTTC. Its protein product is CASSESLAVTLYEQYF. This chain joins TRBV6-1 and TRBJ2-7; D is undetermined. This CDR3 is 16 amino acids long. Trimming removed 2 bases at V and 3 bases at J, with 17 bases between. CDR1 MNHNS and CDR2 SASEGT come from the germline V gene.

This rearrangement joins TRBV25-1 to TRBJ2-5; 7 bases match TRBD2. Trimming at V came to 4 bases and at J to 5 bases, leaving 4 bases not matched to a gene. This CDR3 comprises 13 residues. Germline values: CDR1 MGHDK, CDR2 SYGVNS. The CDR3 DNA reads as TGTGCCAGCAGTGTAACCGGGGGGGAGACCCAGTACTTC. Amino acid sequence: CASSVTGGETQYF.

The chain recombines TRBV21-1 with TRBJ1-2. TRBV21-1 is classified as a pseudogene. This CDR3 spans 13 amino acids. In nucleotides, the CDR3 is TGTGCCAGCAGATACACCTCTGAGGGTGGCTACACCTTC. Protein sequence: CASRYTSEGGYTF.

V and J are TRBV27 and TRBJ2-3; either TRBD1 or TRBD2 may supply D (6 bases each). V lost 3 bases and J lost 1, with 17 bases in between. This CDR3 is built from 17 residues. Per germline, CDR1 MNHEY and CDR2 SMNVEV (reference sequence). The CDR3 sequence is CASSLEGGPFRTDTQYF. The CDR3 coding sequence is TGTGCCAGCAGTTTGGAGGGGGGCCCCTTCCGCACAGATACGCAGTATTTT.

The rearrangement uses TRBV30 and TRBJ1-2; D unresolved. The germline V and J ends were trimmed by 2 bases and 8 bases, with 18 bases remaining between them. This CDR3 contains 14 residues. Germline assignment: CDR1 GTSNPN and CDR2 SVGIG (reference sequence). CDR3 region: CAWSSTGEDSGYTF. CDR3 DNA: TGTGCCTGGAGTTCGACTGGGGAGGATAGCGGCTACACCTTC.

The V and J genes are TRBV2 and TRBJ2-3; weak D call: TRBD2 (6 bases). The length of the CDR3 is 14 residues. CDR1 is SNHLY, CDR2 FYNNEI, per germline. Deletions cut 5 bases from V and 0 bases from J, with 9 bases between. The CDR3 bases are TGTGCCAGCAGTATGAGCGGGAGCACAGATACGCAGTATTTT. Translation gives CASSMSGSTDTQYF.